A selection of T cell receptor beta chains follows, all from one sample in a study of response to subunit inactivated influenza vaccine. TCRdb re-called the RT-PCR reads through MiXCR, storing one row per CDR3 protein. The table records approximately 480,000 distinct CDR3 sequences, approximately 11% of them present only once. Sample: PBMCs from blood, taken about 40 days after vaccination. The receptors here all came from a man aged 50-59 years who received an inactivated influenza vaccine. Both conserved end residues are part of each CDR3. The D gene is left open where the match is weak. Clone size is shown for a subset of rows, as once, few, many or a class of expanded clone.

CSARQPSTDTQYF	TGCAGCGCCAGACAGCCTAGCACAGATACGCAGTATTTT	.	TRBV29-1	TRBJ2-3	many
CASSWRQGSETQYF	TGTGCCAGCAGCTGGAGACAGGGGAGTGAGACCCAGTACTTC	TRBD1	TRBV11-2	TRBJ2-5	.
CSARHPSGDAYEQYF	TGCAGTGCTAGACACCCTAGCGGGGACGCCTACGAGCAGTACTTC	TRBD2	TRBV20-1	TRBJ2-7	many
CASSLGHGWGGETQYF	TGTGCCAGCAGTCTAGGCCATGGGTGGGGCGGGGAGACCCAGTACTTC	.	TRBV28	TRBJ2-5	few
CASSLGVSRRNQPQHF	TGTGCCAGCAGCTTAGGGGTTAGCAGACGCAATCAGCCCCAGCATTTT	.	TRBV7-2	TRBJ1-5	few
CASSLEAGVRKETQYF	TGCGCCAGCAGCTTGGAGGCGGGGGTCAGGAAAGAGACCCAGTACTTC	TRBD2	TRBV5-1	TRBJ2-5	few
CASSQVPGEDTGELFF	TGTGCCAGCAGCCAAGTTCCAGGGGAGGACACCGGGGAGCTGTTTTTT	.	TRBV14	TRBJ2-2	few
CASSETYNTEAFF	TGTGCCAGCAGTGAAACGTACAACACTGAAGCTTTCTTT	.	TRBV6-4	TRBJ1-1	many
CASSLQGSGWQYF	TGTGCCAGCAGTTTACAAGGGTCTGGATGGCAGTACTTC	.	TRBV12-3/TRBV12-4	TRBJ2-7	.
CASSLGPGTEETQYF	TGCGCCAGCAGCTTGGGTCCCGGGACCGAAGAGACCCAGTACTTC	.	TRBV5-1	TRBJ2-5	few
CASSGTGANSPLHF	TGTGCCAGCAGCGGGACAGGGGCGAATTCACCCCTCCACTTT	TRBD1	TRBV7-9	TRBJ1-6	many
CASREEVSIFSTQYF	TGCGCCAGCAGGGAGGAGGTGTCTATTTTCAGTACGCAGTATTTT	.	TRBV5-1	TRBJ2-3	few
CSVEGQASSYEQYF	TGCAGCGTGGAGGGACAGGCCTCCTCCTACGAGCAGTACTTC	TRBD1	TRBV29-1	TRBJ2-7	many
CASSYSRLGTDTQYF	TGTGCCAGCAGTTACTCGAGATTGGGCACAGATACGCAGTATTTT	.	TRBV6-2/TRBV6-3	TRBJ2-3	many
CASSLGGPGTQYF	TGTGCCAGCAGCTTAGGAGGGCCGGGGACCCAGTACTTC	.	TRBV7-2	TRBJ2-5	.
CSAFPGTSNYGYTF	TGCAGTGCCTTTCCCGGGACATCAAACTATGGCTACACCTTC	.	TRBV20-1	TRBJ1-2	many
CSARDGKESGELFF	TGCAGTGCTAGAGATGGTAAAGAGTCCGGGGAGCTGTTTTTT	.	TRBV20-1	TRBJ2-2	many
CSASISGRAQETQYF	TGCAGTGCTAGTATTAGCGGTAGGGCCCAAGAGACCCAGTACTTC	.	TRBV20-1	TRBJ2-5	.
CAISESNWGTVF	TGTGCCATCAGTGAGTCGAATTGGGGAACGGTCTTC	.	TRBV10-3	TRBJ2-1	many
CASSGQGVGNSPLHF	TGTGCCAGCAGCGGACAGGGAGTGGGTAATTCACCCCTCCACTTT	TRBD1	TRBV12-3/TRBV12-4	TRBJ1-6	many
CASSPIEGADTDTQYF	TGTGCCAGCAGCCCGATCGAGGGGGCAGACACAGATACGCAGTATTTT	TRBD1	TRBV7-9	TRBJ2-3	few
CASNPGTGRETQYF	TGTGCCAGCAATCCTGGGACAGGGAGGGAGACCCAGTACTTC	TRBD1	TRBV2	TRBJ2-5	.
CASSLSRGRYNEQFF	TGCGCCAGCAGCTTGAGCAGGGGGCGATACAATGAGCAGTTCTTC	TRBD1	TRBV5-1	TRBJ2-1	few
CASSQTGATGELFF	TGTGCCAGCTCACAAACAGGGGCAACCGGGGAGCTGTTTTTT	TRBD1	TRBV18	TRBJ2-2	few
CASSLEGQRFSYEQYF	TGCGCCAGCAGCTTGGAAGGACAGAGATTCTCCTACGAGCAGTACTTC	.	TRBV5-1	TRBJ2-7	few
CASRFGTAKKVGEQYF	TGTGCCAGCAGGTTCGGGACAGCCAAGAAAGTCGGCGAGCAGTACTTC	TRBD1	TRBV5-6	TRBJ2-7	few
CATRGAGSIGNEQFF	TGTGCCACCCGGGGAGCGGGATCTATAGGCAATGAGCAGTTCTTC	TRBD2	TRBV24-1	TRBJ2-1	few
CASSYNRVSSPYNEQFF	TGTGCCAGCAGTTACAATCGTGTGTCTAGCCCTTACAATGAGCAGTTCTTC	.	TRBV6-2/TRBV6-3	TRBJ2-1	many
CSVLGVGQGWLETQYF	TGCAGCGTCCTGGGCGTCGGACAGGGATGGTTAGAGACCCAGTACTTC	TRBD1	TRBV29-1	TRBJ2-5	few
CASSLSPRAPGELFF	TGTGCCAGCAGCTTAAGTCCTAGGGCACCCGGGGAGCTGTTTTTT	.	TRBV3-1	TRBJ2-2	few
CASSLASGQNEQFF	TGCGCCAGCAGCTTGGCTAGCGGGCAAAATGAGCAGTTCTTC	TRBD2	TRBV5-1	TRBJ2-1	many
CSARASGGHGGELFF	TGCAGTGCTAGAGCCTCAGGGGGGCATGGCGGGGAGCTGTTTTTT	.	TRBV20-1	TRBJ2-2	.
CASSLAGSTDTQHF	TGCGCCAGCAGCTTGGCGGGTAGCACCGATACGCAGCATTTT	.	TRBV5-1	TRBJ1-5	.